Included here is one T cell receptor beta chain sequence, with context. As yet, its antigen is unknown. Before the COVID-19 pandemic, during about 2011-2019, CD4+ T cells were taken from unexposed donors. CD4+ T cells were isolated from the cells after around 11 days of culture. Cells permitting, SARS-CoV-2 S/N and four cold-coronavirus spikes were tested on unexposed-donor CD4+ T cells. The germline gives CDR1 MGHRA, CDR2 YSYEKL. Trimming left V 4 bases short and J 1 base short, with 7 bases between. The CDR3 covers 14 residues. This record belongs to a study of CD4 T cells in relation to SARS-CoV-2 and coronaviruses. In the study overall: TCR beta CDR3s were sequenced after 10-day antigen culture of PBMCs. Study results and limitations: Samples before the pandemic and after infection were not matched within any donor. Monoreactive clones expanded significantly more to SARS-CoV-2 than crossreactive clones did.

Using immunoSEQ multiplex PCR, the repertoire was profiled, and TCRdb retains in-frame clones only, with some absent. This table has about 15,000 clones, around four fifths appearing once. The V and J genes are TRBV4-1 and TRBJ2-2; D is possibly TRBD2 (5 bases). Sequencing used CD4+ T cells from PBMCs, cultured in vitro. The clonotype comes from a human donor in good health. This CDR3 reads CASSPRENTGELFF. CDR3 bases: TGCGCCAGCAGCCCTCGGGAGAACACCGGGGAGCTGTTTTTT.